The clone carrying this T cell receptor beta chain was detected many times. V dropped 4 bases and J dropped 4 bases, with 7 bases sitting between them. Germline V gene lookup returns CDR1 SGHAT and CDR2 FQNNGV. This CDR3 comprises 12 residues. Time point here: sample taken at primary tumor resection. The input material, whole RNA from tumor, nontumor lung or frozen PBMC, was sequenced unsorted. TCRdb recomputed calls from the 5' RACE reads with MiXCR, one row per CDR3 protein. This sample has 20,000 to 25,000 distinct CDR3 sequences, with 4.5% to 5% found just once. This entry belongs to a study of spatial heterogeneity in lung cancer.

The receptor was derived from a male donor with early-stage non-small cell lung cancer. The V call is TRBV11-2, the J call TRBJ1-1; no clear D. This sample comprised PBMCs, obtained at surgery. The CDR3 DNA is TGTGCCAGCAGCTCTTGGGGCACTGAAGCTTTCTTT. It encodes CASSSWGTEAFF.